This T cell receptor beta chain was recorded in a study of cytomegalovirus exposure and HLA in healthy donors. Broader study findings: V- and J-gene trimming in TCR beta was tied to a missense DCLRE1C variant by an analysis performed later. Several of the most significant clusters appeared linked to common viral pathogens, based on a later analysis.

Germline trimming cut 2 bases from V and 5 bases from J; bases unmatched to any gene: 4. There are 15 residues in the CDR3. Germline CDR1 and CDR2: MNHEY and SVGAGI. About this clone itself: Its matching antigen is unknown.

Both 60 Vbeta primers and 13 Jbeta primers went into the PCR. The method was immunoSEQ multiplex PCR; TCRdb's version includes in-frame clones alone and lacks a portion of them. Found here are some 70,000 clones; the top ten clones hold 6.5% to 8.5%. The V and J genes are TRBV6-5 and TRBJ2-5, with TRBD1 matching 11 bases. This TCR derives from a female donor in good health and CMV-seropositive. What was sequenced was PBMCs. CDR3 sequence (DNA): TGTGCCAGCAGTTACCGGACAGGGGGCGGGGAGACCCAGTACTTC. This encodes CASSYRTGGGETQYF.